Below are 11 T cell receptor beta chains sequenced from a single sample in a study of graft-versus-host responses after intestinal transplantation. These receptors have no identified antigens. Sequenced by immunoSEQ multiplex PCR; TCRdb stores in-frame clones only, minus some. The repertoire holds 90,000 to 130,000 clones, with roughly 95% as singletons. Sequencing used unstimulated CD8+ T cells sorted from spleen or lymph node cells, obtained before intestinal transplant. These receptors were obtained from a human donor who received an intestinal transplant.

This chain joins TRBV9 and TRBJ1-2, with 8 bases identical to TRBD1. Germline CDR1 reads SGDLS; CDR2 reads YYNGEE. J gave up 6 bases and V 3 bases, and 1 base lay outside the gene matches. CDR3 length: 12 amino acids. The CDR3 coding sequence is TGTGCCAGCAGCGGGACAGGGCATGGCTACACCTTC. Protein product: CASSGTGHGYTF.

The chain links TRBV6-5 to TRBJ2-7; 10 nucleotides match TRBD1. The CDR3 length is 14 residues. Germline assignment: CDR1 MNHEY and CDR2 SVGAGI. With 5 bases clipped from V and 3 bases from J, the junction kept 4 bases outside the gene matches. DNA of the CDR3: TGTGCCAGCAGTCCAGACAGGGGGCTCTACGAGCAGTACTTC. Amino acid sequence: CASSPDRGLYEQYF.

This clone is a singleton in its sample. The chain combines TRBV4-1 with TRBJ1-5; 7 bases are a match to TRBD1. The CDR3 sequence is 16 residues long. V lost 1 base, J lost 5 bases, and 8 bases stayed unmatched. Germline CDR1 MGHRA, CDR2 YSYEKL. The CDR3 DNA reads TGCGCCAGCAGCCAAGGTATGGTTCAGGGGGATCAGCCCCAGCATTTT. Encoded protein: CASSQGMVQGDQPQHF.

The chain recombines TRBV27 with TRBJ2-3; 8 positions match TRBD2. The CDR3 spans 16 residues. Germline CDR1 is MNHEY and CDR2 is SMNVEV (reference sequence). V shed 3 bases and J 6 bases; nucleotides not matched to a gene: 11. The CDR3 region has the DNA TGTGCCAGCAGTTTTTCCGGGACTAGTTCGGCGGATACGCAGTATTTT. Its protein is CASSFSGTSSADTQYF.

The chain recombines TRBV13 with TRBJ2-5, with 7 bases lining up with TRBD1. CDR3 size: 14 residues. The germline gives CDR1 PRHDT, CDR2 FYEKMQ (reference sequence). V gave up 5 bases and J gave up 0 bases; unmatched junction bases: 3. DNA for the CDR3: TGTGCCAGCAGCGAGACAGGGCACCAAGAGACCCAGTACTTC. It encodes CASSETGHQETQYF. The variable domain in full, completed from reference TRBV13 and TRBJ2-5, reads AAGVIQSPRHLIKEKRETATLKCYPIPRHDTVYWYQQGPGQDPQFLISFYEKMQSDKGSIPDRFSAQQFSDYHSELNMSSLELGDSALYFCASSETGHQETQYFGPGTRLLVL.

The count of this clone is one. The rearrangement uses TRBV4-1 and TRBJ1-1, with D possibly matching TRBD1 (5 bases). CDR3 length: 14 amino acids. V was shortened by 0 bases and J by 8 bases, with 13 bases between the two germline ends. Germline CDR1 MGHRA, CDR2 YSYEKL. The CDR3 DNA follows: TGCGCCAGCAGCCAAGAAGGAGTGGGACCAGAAGCTTTCTTT. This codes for CASSQEGVGPEAFF.

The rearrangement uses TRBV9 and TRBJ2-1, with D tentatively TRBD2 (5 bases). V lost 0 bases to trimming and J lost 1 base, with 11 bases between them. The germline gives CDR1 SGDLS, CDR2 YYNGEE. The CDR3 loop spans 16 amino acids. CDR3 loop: CASSVEVSGSYNEQFF. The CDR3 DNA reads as TGTGCCAGCAGCGTAGAGGTCAGCGGATCCTACAATGAGCAGTTCTTC. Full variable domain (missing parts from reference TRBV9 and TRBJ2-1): DSGVTQTPKHLITATGQRVTLRCSPRSGDLSVYWYQQSLDQGLQFLIQYYNGEERAKGNILERFSAQQFPDLHSELNLSSLELGDSALYFCASSVEVSGSYNEQFFGPGTRLTVL.

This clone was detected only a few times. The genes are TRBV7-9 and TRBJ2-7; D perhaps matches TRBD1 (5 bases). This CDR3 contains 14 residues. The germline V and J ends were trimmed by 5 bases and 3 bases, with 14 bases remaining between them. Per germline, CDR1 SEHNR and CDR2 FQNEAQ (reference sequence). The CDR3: CASSQTPGHYEQYF. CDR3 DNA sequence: TGTGCCAGCAGCCAAACTCCTGGACACTACGAGCAGTACTTC.

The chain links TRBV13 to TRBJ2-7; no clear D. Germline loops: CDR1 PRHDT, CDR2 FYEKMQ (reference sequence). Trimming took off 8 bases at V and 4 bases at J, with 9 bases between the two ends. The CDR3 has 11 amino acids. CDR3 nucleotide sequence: TGTGCCAGCGGAACGGTGTACGAGCAGTACTTC. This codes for CASGTVYEQYF.

CDR3 protein: CASRSLAAAIYNEQFF. Written as DNA, the CDR3 is TGCGCCAGCAGGTCCCTCGCGGCAGCTATCTACAATGAGCAGTTCTTC. The rearrangement links TRBV5-1 to TRBJ2-1; D gene unclear. Germline lookup yields CDR1 SGHRS and CDR2 YFSETQ. V lost 5 bases to trimming and J lost 3 bases, with 18 bases between them. CDR3 length: 16 amino acids.

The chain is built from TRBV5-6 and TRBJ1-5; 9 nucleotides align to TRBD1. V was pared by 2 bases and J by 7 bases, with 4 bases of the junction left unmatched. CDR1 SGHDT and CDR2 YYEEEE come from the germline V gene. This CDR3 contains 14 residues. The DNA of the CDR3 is TGTGCCAGCAGCTTACAGGGGGCAGGGCAGCCCCAGCATTTT. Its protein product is CASSLQGAGQPQHF.